This T cell receptor (beta chain) was sequenced during a study of identical twins. Findings and limits, study-wide: Clonotypes of the beta chain that were abundant in cord blood carried fewer insertions (memory repertoires showed none). Zero-insertion analyses might be partly confounded by invariant T cells like MAIT and iNKT. Models underestimated out-of-frame TCR alpha sharing in monozygotic twins.

One entry per CDR3 protein, called by TCRdb with MiXCR from the 5' RACE reads. The data contain 470,000 or so distinct CDR3 sequences, less than 25% of them singletons. J lost 1 base, V lost 5 bases, and 10 bases had no gene match. CDR3 length equals 17 residues. CDR1 is LGHDT and CDR2 is YNNKEL in the germline V gene (reference sequence). This clonotype occurred a few times. Antigen: not known. These data were also filed under a second study, of T cells expressing NK-cell markers.

The specimen was CD4+ T cells sorted from blood. The sequence derives from a woman in her late teens or twenties in good health. The chain couples TRBV3-1 to TRBJ2-2; 7 nucleotides align to TRBD1. Here the CDR3 reads CASSRQGQLLNTGELFF. The DNA of the CDR3 is TGTGCCAGCAGCAGACAGGGCCAACTGCTGAACACCGGGGAGCTGTTTTTT.